This T cell receptor beta chain was documented in a study of blood T cell repertoires in COVID-19. Overall study: There were acute and convalescent COVID-19 samples, and they came from the United States, Italy and Spain. The cDNA or gDNA used as material had been derived from T cells, B-cell-depleted T cells, or PBMCs.

Some clones are missing from TCRdb's copy, which holds only in-frame ones; the method was immunoSEQ multiplex PCR. Of 110,000 to 150,000 clones listed, about four fifths are singletons. In germline, CDR1 is SGHTA, CDR2 FQGTGA. The V and J ends lost 1 base and 1 base respectively, with 4 bases between them. This CDR3 comprises 13 residues. Specimen: peripheral blood. The chain combines TRBV7-3 with TRBJ2-5; the D is unclear. The sequence came from a woman older than 75 with acute or convalescent COVID-19. The CDR3 nucleotides read TGTGCCAGCAGCTTAAACAGCCAAGAGACCCAGTACTTC. It specifies CASSLNSQETQYF.